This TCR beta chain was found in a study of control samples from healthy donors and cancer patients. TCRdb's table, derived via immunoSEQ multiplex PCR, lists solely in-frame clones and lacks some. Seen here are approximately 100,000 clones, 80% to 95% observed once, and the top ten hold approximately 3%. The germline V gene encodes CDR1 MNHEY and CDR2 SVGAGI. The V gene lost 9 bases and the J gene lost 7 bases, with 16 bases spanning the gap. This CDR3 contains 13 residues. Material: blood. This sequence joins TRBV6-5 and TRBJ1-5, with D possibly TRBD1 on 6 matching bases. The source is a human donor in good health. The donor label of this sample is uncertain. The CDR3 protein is CASNRNGGQPQHF. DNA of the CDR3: TGTGCCAGTAACAGGAACGGGGGCCAGCCCCAGCATTTT.